This passage covers 25 T cell receptor beta chains from one sample sequenced in a study of cytomegalovirus exposure and HLA in healthy donors. The PCR contained 60 Vbeta and 13 Jbeta primers. The data were produced by immunoSEQ multiplex PCR, yet TCRdb's version contains in-frame clones alone and is incomplete. The table records fewer than 200,000 clones, more than 70% of them present only once. Sequencing was carried out using PBMCs. The receptors derive from a man in his fifties or sixties in good health and CMV-seronegative.

This chain links TRBV19 with TRBJ1-2; D uncertain. Germline-derived CDR1 and CDR2 are LNHDA and SQIVND (reference sequence). This CDR3 is built from 15 residues. V was clipped by 1 base and J by 2 bases, with 11 bases between them. For the CDR3, the DNA is TGTGCCAGTAGTATAGTCGGGCAGCGGAACTATGGCTACACCTTC. This codes for CASSIVGQRNYGYTF.

In regard to this clone: Other DNA sequences within the sample encode an identical CDR3. This chain links TRBV28 with TRBJ2-7; D may be TRBD1 (6 bases). V shed 7 bases and J shed 1 base, with 11 bases lying between them. The length of the CDR3 is 13 residues. CDR1 MDHEN and CDR2 SYDVKM come from the germline V gene. The CDR3 loop is CASTPGQSYEQYF. CDR3 DNA: TGTGCCAGCACCCCAGGACAGTCCTACGAGCAGTACTTC.

The chain joins TRBV5-1 to TRBJ2-2; D might be TRBD1 (5 bases). This CDR3 contains 14 residues. The V gene lost 4 bases and the J gene lost 4 bases, with 11 bases spanning the gap. Germline lookup yields CDR1 SGHRS and CDR2 YFSETQ. CDR3 loop: CASSPTASTGELFF. CDR3 bases: TGCGCCAGCAGCCCGACAGCATCCACCGGGGAGCTGTTTTTT.

The V call is TRBV29-1, the J call TRBJ1-2; D is unclear. Trimming took 2 bases from V and 4 from J, leaving 14 bases between them. The CDR3 sequence is 14 residues long. CDR1 SQVTM and CDR2 ANQGSEA come from the germline V gene. In DNA form, the CDR3 reads TGCAGCGTTGAACCCCGGCAGGCCCTCTATGGCTACACCTTC. As protein: CSVEPRQALYGYTF.

This clone occurred a few times. V is TRBV6-6 and J is TRBJ1-1, with D unclear. The CDR3 loop spans 11 amino acids. Trimming stripped 8 bases from V and 5 bases from J, with 9 bases between. Germline V CDR1 and CDR2: MNHNY, SVGAGI (reference sequence). CDR3 DNA sequence: TGTGCCAGCGCCGGGGAAACTGAAGCTTTCTTT. This gives the protein CASAGETEAFF.

V usage is TRBV11-2 and J usage is TRBJ2-1; D possibly corresponds to TRBD1 (5 bases). The CDR3 is 15 residues long. Germline CDR1 is SGHAT and CDR2 is FQNNGV. Between the trimmed V and J ends, which lost 0 bases and 2 bases, there was a span of 8 bases. The CDR3 loop is CASSLDQGTYNEQFF. CDR3 bases: TGTGCCAGCAGCTTAGATCAGGGTACCTACAATGAGCAGTTCTTC.

The rearrangement links TRBV28 to TRBJ2-7; tentative D call: TRBD2 (6 bases). Germline assignment: CDR1 MDHEN and CDR2 SYDVKM. This CDR3 is 12 amino acids long. V was pared by 7 bases and J by 0 bases, with 7 bases between. For the CDR3, the DNA is TGTGCCAGCATCGGGAGCTCCTACGAGCAGTACTTC. Translating gives CASIGSSYEQYF.

The chain is built from TRBV6-5 and TRBJ2-2, with D perhaps TRBD2 (7 bases). Germline V gene sequence: CDR1 MNHEY, CDR2 SVGAGI. The CDR3 is made up of 15 amino acids. V was pared by 2 bases and J by 7 bases, with 14 bases between. CDR3 in DNA: TGTGCCAGCAGTTACGTGGGGGGGCCGTTCGGGGAGCTGTTTTTT. It yields the protein CASSYVGGPFGELFF.

This clone was seen more than once but under ten times. The rearrangement uses TRBV4-2 and TRBJ2-3; 8 bases line up with TRBD1. Germline CDR1 is LGHNA and CDR2 is YNFKEQ. J lost 5 bases, V lost 6 bases, and 13 bases had no gene match. The CDR3 has 16 amino acids. In nucleotides, the CDR3 is TGTGCCAGCAGACCCCTCCCAGGGGGCGCGGGAGATACGCAGTATTTT. It is translated as CASRPLPGGAGDTQYF.

This chain connects TRBV30 to TRBJ2-2, with 8 bases lining up with TRBD2. The CDR3 spans 15 residues. Per the germline V gene, CDR1 is GTSNPN and CDR2 is SVGIG (reference sequence). The trim removed 3 bases at V and 2 bases at J, leaving 5 bases unmatched. The CDR3 sequence: CAWRLGTRNTGELFF. The CDR3 nucleotides are TGTGCCTGGAGGCTAGGGACTAGAAACACCGGGGAGCTGTTTTTT.

J is TRBJ2-7 and V is TRBV7-2; 10 positions agree with TRBD2. Losses at the gene ends were 1 base for V and 3 bases for J; bases not matched to a gene: 6. Germline-derived CDR1 and CDR2 are SGHTA and FQGNSA. The length of the CDR3 is 16 residues. CDR3 amino acids: CASSLGVPSGGYEQYF. CDR3 sequence (DNA): TGTGCCAGCAGCTTAGGGGTCCCTAGCGGGGGCTACGAGCAGTACTTC.

This chain joins TRBV2 and TRBJ1-2; tentatively, D is TRBD1 (5 bases). The germline gives CDR1 SNHLY, CDR2 FYNNEI. The CDR3 has 14 amino acids. Trimming cost V 4 bases and J 8 bases, with 17 bases left between them. CDR3 DNA: TGTGCCAGCAGTGGCTCCAGCAGGGATCGCGGCTACACCTTC. Its translation: CASSGSSRDRGYTF. The full variable domain, completed using reference TRBV2 and TRBJ1-2, is EPEVTQTPSHQVTQMGQEVILRCVPISNHLYFYWYRQILGQKVEFLVSFYNNEISEKSEIFDDQFSVERPDGSNFTLKIRSTKLEDSAMYFCASSGSSRDRGYTFGSGTRLTVV.

V gene TRBV9 combines with J gene TRBJ2-3, with D tentatively TRBD2 (6 bases). V was cut by 0 bases and J by 0 bases, with 17 bases left in between. The CDR3 has 18 residues. CDR1 is SGDLS and CDR2 is YYNGEE in the germline V gene. The CDR3 here is CASSVGDGTGTSTDTQYF. DNA for the CDR3: TGTGCCAGCAGCGTAGGGGATGGAACCGGGACTAGCACAGATACGCAGTATTTT.

The rearrangement links TRBV21-1 to TRBJ2-5; the D call TRBD1 from the table was never checked on the DNA. TRBV21-1 is a listed pseudogene. The CDR3 is 17 amino acids. CDR3 DNA sequence: TGTGCCAGCAGCAAAGCGCAAAGGGGGCTAGTAGAAGAGACCCAGTACTTC. Translation: CASSKAQRGLVEETQYF.

The chain joins TRBV27 to TRBJ2-7, with D possibly matching TRBD1 (6 bases). The germline gives CDR1 MNHEY, CDR2 SMNVEV (reference sequence). V lost 5 bases and J lost 0, with 14 bases in between. The CDR3 is 15 amino acids. The CDR3 bases are TGTGCCAGCAGTCCCCGGACAGTGAGCTCCTACGAGCAGTACTTC. It is translated as CASSPRTVSSYEQYF.

This clone has only a few counts. The chain couples TRBV6-1 to TRBJ2-7, with 7 nucleotides matching TRBD2. The ends lost 8 bases at V and 2 bases at J; junction bases unmatched: 12. The CDR3 length is 15 residues. Per germline, CDR1 MNHNS and CDR2 SASEGT. Here the CDR3 reads CASAYNGRLPYEQYF. As DNA, the CDR3 is TGTGCCAGCGCCTATAACGGGAGGCTCCCCTACGAGCAGTACTTC.

This clone was seen a single time. This rearrangement joins TRBV5-1 to TRBJ1-4; 9 bases align to TRBD1. The J segment lost 0 bases and the V segment lost 7 bases, leaving 4 bases of the junction unmatched. There are 15 residues in the CDR3. Per the germline V gene, CDR1 is SGHRS and CDR2 is YFSETQ. For the CDR3, the DNA is TGCGCCAGCGGACGACAGGGGGCAACTAATGAAAAACTGTTTTTT. Protein sequence: CASGRQGATNEKLFF.

This clone was detected only a few times. The rearrangement joins TRBV6-6 to TRBJ1-1; no reliable D call. The CDR3 loop spans 14 amino acids. The V end lost 8 bases, the J end lost 2 bases, and 15 bases lay between the germline ends. Germline V lookup: CDR1 MNHNY, CDR2 SVGAGI (reference sequence). DNA for the CDR3: TGTGCCAGCTCCGACACCGGCCGCAACACTGAAGCTTTCTTT. The encoded protein is CASSDTGRNTEAFF.

The gene calls are TRBV28 and TRBJ2-1, with a possible D match to TRBD2 (7 bases). CDR1 and CDR2 from the germline V gene are MDHEN and SYDVKM. V was trimmed by 6 bases and J by 6 bases, leaving 15 bases between them. The CDR3 loop spans 14 amino acids. The CDR3: CASRAPGGSNEQFF. CDR3 bases: TGTGCCAGCAGGGCCCCGGGGGGCTCCAATGAGCAGTTCTTC.

The V call is TRBV18, the J call TRBJ2-7; a weak D match, TRBD1 (6 bases). CDR3 length: 13 residues. V was trimmed by 3 bases and J by 4 bases, leaving 10 bases between them. Germline V gene sequence: CDR1 KGHSH, CDR2 LQKENI. The CDR3 loop reads CASSPGAVYEQYF. CDR3 coding DNA: TGTGCCAGCTCACCGGGGGCAGTTTACGAGCAGTACTTC.

The rearrangement uses TRBV5-6 and TRBJ2-5; D possibly corresponds to TRBD1 (5 bases). This CDR3 comprises 16 residues. CDR1 is SGHDT, CDR2 YYEEEE, per germline. The germline V and J ends were trimmed by 4 bases and 5 bases, with 21 bases remaining between them. CDR3: CASSRPDSPQRETQYF. The CDR3 coding sequence is TGTGCCAGCAGCCGTCCCGACAGTCCCCAGAGGGAGACCCAGTACTTC. Combining the CDR3 with reference TRBV5-6 and TRBJ2-5 gives the whole variable domain DAGVTQSPTHLIKTRGQQVTLRCSPKSGHDTVSWYQQALGQGPQFIFQYYEEEERQRGNFPDRFSGHQFPNYSSELNVNALLLGDSALYLCASSRPDSPQRETQYFGPGTRLLVL.

The count of this clone is one. The chain recombines TRBV13 with TRBJ2-7; 9 bases align to TRBD2. Trimming at V came to 5 bases and at J to 4 bases, leaving 15 bases not matched to a gene. The CDR3 loop spans 17 amino acids. The germline CDR1 and CDR2 sequences are PRHDT and FYEKMQ (reference sequence). The CDR3 reads CASSPQGLAGMIYEQYF. In nucleotides, the CDR3 is TGTGCCAGCAGCCCTCAAGGGCTAGCGGGAATGATTTACGAGCAGTACTTC.

This chain connects TRBV6-6 to TRBJ1-2; no reliable D call. Per the germline V gene, CDR1 is MNHNY and CDR2 is SVGAGI (reference sequence). V lost 5 bases and J 8 bases, leaving 18 bases between the germline ends. The CDR3 covers 14 residues. CDR3 region: CASSDLPGFGGYTF. CDR3 nucleotides: TGTGCCAGCAGTGACTTACCAGGTTTTGGAGGCTACACCTTC.

The V call is TRBV7-3, the J call TRBJ1-3, with D uncertain. V lost 3 bases and J 0 bases, leaving 15 bases between the germline ends. Germline lookup yields CDR1 SGHTA and CDR2 FQGTGA. This CDR3 region has 17 residues. The CDR3 DNA reads TGTGCCAGCAGCTTTCTTCACAGCTCCTTCTCTGGAAACACCATATATTTT. It specifies CASSFLHSSFSGNTIYF.

The chain recombines TRBV7-2 with TRBJ2-7; TRBD2 aligns across 8 bases. V was pared by 2 bases and J by 4 bases, with 7 bases of the junction left unmatched. CDR3 length: 15 residues. Germline CDR1 and CDR2: SGHTA and FQGNSA. CDR3 protein: CASSLIRAGGYEQYF. CDR3 in DNA: TGTGCCAGCAGCTTAATCCGGGCGGGAGGTTACGAGCAGTACTTC.